Sequencing of this T cell receptor beta chain was carried out in a study of blood T cells in healthy people across ages. Notes on the study in general: Naive T cell percentage and TCR beta diversity correlated strongly. The study found more naive CD4+ cells and higher diversity in long-lived than aged donors.

The authors ran a second PCR of about 6 to 11 cycles using a sample-barcoded 5' primer and a J-beta primer mix. Any given sample supplied a minimum of 3 million CDR3-containing paired-end reads. From the 5' RACE reads, TCRdb called clonotypes with MiXCR, one entry per CDR3 protein. The table records hundreds of thousands of distinct CDR3 sequences, around 21% of them present only once. Total RNA amounts of at least 6 micrograms were extracted per sample. This CDR3 is built from 14 residues. Germline V gene data show CDR1 as SGHVS and CDR2 as FQNEAQ. Remarks on this clonotype: As yet, its antigen is unknown. One end of the junction does not line up with germline, which may come from a read error.

The TCR originated in a man aged 70-80 years in good health. The rearrangement links TRBV7-8 to TRBJ1-1; maybe TRBD1 (5 bases). The sample taken for sequencing was blood. The CDR3 reads CASSLLGLTTETFF. The DNA for the CDR3 is TGTGCCAGCAGCTTACTGGGGCTAACCACTGAAACTTTCTTT.